The entry that follows covers one TCR beta chain sequence. Its specificity is not known. Into CD45RA+ naive and CD45RA-negative memory subsets, the CD4+ cells were split. These data come from a study of shared clonotypes between healthy human individuals. Every immunoSEQ plate was one replicate of a subset's evenly spread DNA. Profiling relied on immunoSEQ multiplex PCR, and the TCRdb table lists in-frame clones only, not all of them. The table includes roughly 1,000,000 clones, around 82% detected once. The V end was cut by 3 bases, the J end by 3 bases, with 8 bases between. Germline V gene data show CDR1 as SQVTM and CDR2 as ANQGSEA. This CDR3 comprises 12 residues. Study findings and constraints: A few donors showed sharing of roughly 5% of naive CD4 clonotypes. Memory subsets generally showed lower estimated richness than naive subsets.

This TCR came from a man younger than 30 in good health. Some clones in this sample may be carry-over from other donors' samples. The source material was memory CD4+ T cells from PBMCs. Stated subset: CD45RA-negative fraction. The V gene is TRBV29-1, the J gene TRBJ2-5; D unclear. The CDR3, as DNA: TGCAGCGTTGACTCCCACGAAGAGACCCAGTACTTC. Translated, it gives CSVDSHEETQYF.